This passage covers 8 T cell receptor beta chains from one sample sequenced in a study of blood T cell repertoires in COVID-19. Using immunoSEQ multiplex PCR, the repertoire was profiled, and TCRdb retains in-frame clones only, with some absent. The data show approximately 59,000 clones, about three quarters seen once. The sample taken for sequencing was peripheral blood. The receptors derive from a man older than 75 with acute or convalescent COVID-19.

This clone was picked up one time. V gene TRBV5-4 combines with J gene TRBJ2-2; 9 bases fit TRBD1. The germline V gene has CDR1 SGHNT and CDR2 YYREEE (reference sequence). CDR3 length: 13 amino acids. J gave up 7 bases and V 8 bases, and 6 bases lay outside the gene matches. The CDR3, as DNA: TGTGCCAGTCGGGACAGGGACTACGGGGAGCTGTTTTTT. The encoded protein is CASRDRDYGELFF. Variable domain in full (rest from reference TRBV5-4 and TRBJ2-2): ETGVTQSPTHLIKTRGQQVTLRCSSQSGHNTVSWYQQALGQGPQFIFQYYREEENGRGNFPPRFSGLQFPNYSSELNVNALELDDSALYLCASRDRDYGELFFGEGSRLTVL.

The chain uses TRBV6-2 or TRBV6-3 and TRBJ2-7; no reliable D call. CDR1 and CDR2 from the germline V gene are MNHEY and SVGEGT. V lost 2 bases to trimming and J lost 4 bases, with 9 bases between them. The CDR3 length is 13 residues. CDR3 sequence (DNA): TGTGCCAGCAGTTACACGGTCAATTACGAGCAGTACTTC. Its protein product is CASSYTVNYEQYF.

The CDR3 region has the DNA TGTGCCAGCAGTGACGGGGCCGACAGGGGGCCGGGTAATTCACCCCTCCACTTT. Its translation: CASSDGADRGPGNSPLHF. This chain joins TRBV6-1 and TRBJ1-6; 10 nucleotides agree with TRBD1. Germline CDR1 is MNHNS and CDR2 is SASEGT. Trimming removed 3 bases from V and 6 bases from J; junction bases left unmatched: 11. The CDR3 totals 18 residues.

This clone was seen more than once but under ten times. The genes are TRBV19 and TRBJ1-2; 7 bases fit TRBD1. Germline V gives CDR1 LNHDA, CDR2 SQIVND (reference sequence). The CDR3 runs to 16 residues. With V trimmed by 6 bases and J by 3 bases, 13 bases remained unmatched. CDR3 in amino acids: CASRIPAGQPDYGYTF. The CDR3 DNA reads TGTGCCAGTAGGATTCCCGCGGGACAGCCAGACTATGGCTACACCTTC.

The gene calls are TRBV5-5 and TRBJ2-7; the D gene is possibly TRBD1 (5 bases). The CDR3 spans 13 residues. Germline CDR1 and CDR2: SGHKS and YYEKEE (reference sequence). Trimming took off 2 bases at V and 6 bases at J, with 12 bases between the two ends. CDR3: CASSFQGSIEQYF. The CDR3 nucleotides are TGTGCCAGCAGCTTCCAGGGAAGTATCGAGCAGTACTTC.

This chain uses TRBV13 with TRBJ2-7; perhaps TRBD1 as D (6 bases). Trimming shortened V by 5 bases and J by 0 bases, and 14 bases separated the two germline ends. This CDR3 is built from 15 residues. Germline V lookup: CDR1 PRHDT, CDR2 FYEKMQ (reference sequence). The CDR3 nucleotides read TGTGCCAGCAGCCGAAGGACAGCTAGCTCCTACGAGCAGTACTTC. Translation: CASSRRTASSYEQYF.

Comments on this clone: A read error may produce the germline difference seen at one junction end. The chain combines TRBV7-7 with TRBJ2-5, with 12 bases identical to TRBD2. CDR1 is SSHAT, CDR2 FNYEAQ, per germline (reference sequence). The length of the CDR3 is 16 residues. The CDR3 loop reads CASSQGLAGSQETQYF. In DNA, the CDR3 is TGTGCTAGCAGTCAAGGACTAGCGGGGAGCCAAGAGACCCAGTACTTC. Using reference TRBV7-7 and TRBJ2-5 for the parts outside the CDR3, the full variable domain is GAGVSQSPRYKVTKRGQDVTLRCDPISSHATLYWYQQALGQGPEFLTYFNYEAQPDKSGLPSDRFSAERPEGSISTLTIQRTEQRDSAMYRCASSQGLAGSQETQYFGPGTRLLVL.

The rearrangement joins TRBV28 to TRBJ1-6; no reliable D call. The CDR3 contains 14 residues. Germline loops: CDR1 MDHEN, CDR2 SYDVKM. The V and J ends lost 6 bases and 7 bases respectively, with 13 bases between them. CDR3 sequence reads: CASRRWRANSPLHF. The CDR3 nucleotides are TGTGCCAGCAGGAGGTGGAGGGCCAATTCACCCCTCCACTTT.